Following are 28 T cell receptor beta chains from one sample sequenced in a study of blood T cells in healthy people across ages. For the second PCR, which ran for about 7 to 11 cycles, a sample-barcoded 5' primer and a J-beta primer mix were used. TCRdb itself ran the 5' RACE reads through MiXCR, one entry per CDR3 protein. The sample yields about 1.6 million distinct CDR3 sequences, roughly 32% seen once. Sequencing used blood. These receptors were collected from a young woman in good health.

The chain employs TRBV7-8 and TRBJ1-1; maybe TRBD1 (6 bases). The CDR3 is 16 residues long. Trimming removed 1 base from V and 1 base from J, with 13 bases in between. Germline assignment: CDR1 SGHVS and CDR2 FQNEAQ. The CDR3 DNA reads as TGTGCCAGCAGCTTAGAACAGGGAAGGTGGAACACTGAAGCTTTCTTT. Its protein product is CASSLEQGRWNTEAFF. The full variable domain, in which reference TRBV7-8 and TRBJ1-1 provide the parts outside the CDR3, is GAGVSQSPRYKVAKRGQDVALRCDPISGHVSLFWYQQALGQGPEFLTYFQNEAQLDKSGLPSDRFFAERPEGSVSTLKIQRTQQEDSAVYLCASSLEQGRWNTEAFFGQGTRLTVV.

This chain links TRBV11-3 with TRBJ2-1, with no clear D. The CDR3 is 13 amino acids. The germline V gene has CDR1 SGHNT and CDR2 YENEEA. The V and J ends lost 0 bases and 6 bases respectively, with 6 bases between them. DNA for the CDR3: TGTGCCAGCAGCTTAGAAACCCCCAATGAGCAGTTCTTC. Its protein product is CASSLETPNEQFF.

Turning to this clonotype: A read error is possible here, since a much larger clone lies one base away. The chain has TRBV12-3 or TRBV12-4 and TRBJ2-3; the D gene is possibly TRBD2 (5 bases). The CDR3 length is 14 residues. CDR3 nucleotides: TGTACCATCTCCGGGGATGCCATCCCAGATACGCAGTATTTT. This encodes CTISGDAIPDTQYF.

V is TRBV9 and J is TRBJ1-1; 7 bases are a match to TRBD1. The CDR3 sequence is 15 residues long. The trim removed 4 bases at V and 3 bases at J, leaving 9 bases unmatched. In germline, CDR1 is SGDLS, CDR2 YYNGEE. This chain's CDR3 is CASSSDPGTDTEAFF. In DNA, the CDR3 is TGTGCCAGCAGCTCCGACCCGGGGACAGACACTGAAGCTTTCTTT.

This clonotype came up many times. V gene TRBV15 combines with J gene TRBJ2-1; maybe TRBD1 (6 bases). Germline V gene lookup returns CDR1 LNHNV and CDR2 YYDKDF (reference sequence). V was trimmed by 0 bases and J by 6 bases, leaving 18 bases between them. CDR3 length equals 17 residues. The CDR3 nucleotides read TGTGCCACCAGCAGAGATAGCATCACACAGGGACCCAATGAGCAGTTCTTC. It yields the protein CATSRDSITQGPNEQFF.

The rearrangement links TRBV6-6 to TRBJ2-3; TRBD2 matches at 8 bases. The CDR3 extends over 17 amino acids. Trimming took 6 bases from V and 3 from J; bases not matched to a gene: 14. From germline, CDR1 is MNHNY and CDR2 SVGAGI (reference sequence). In DNA, the CDR3 is TGTGCCAGCAGCCCACTCGGACTAGCCACCGGTACAGATACGCAGTATTTT. This sequence encodes CASSPLGLATGTDTQYF.

This rearrangement joins TRBV20-1 to TRBJ2-3; 16 nucleotides match TRBD2. The V segment lost 6 bases and the J segment 6 bases; nucleotides outside the gene matches: 18. CDR3 length equals 19 residues. Germline CDR1 is DFQATT and CDR2 is SNEGSKA (reference sequence). The CDR3 sequence: CSATPGTSGGDSRMDTQYF. Written as DNA, the CDR3 is TGCAGTGCCACACCAGGGACTAGCGGGGGGGATAGCCGAATGGATACGCAGTATTTT.

The CDR3 region is CASRTTASSEQFF. The DNA of the CDR3 is TGTGCCAGCCGAACCACCGCGTCTAGTGAGCAGTTCTTC. The chain joins TRBV11-2 to TRBJ2-1; D unclear. CDR3 length: 13 residues. The V gene lost 8 bases and the J gene lost 9 bases, with 17 bases spanning the gap. Germline CDR1 SGHAT, CDR2 FQNNGV.

This clonotype was seen ten or more times. The rearrangement uses TRBV9 and TRBJ2-5; D not certain. CDR1 and CDR2 (germline): SGDLS, YYNGEE. V shed 0 bases and J shed 2 bases, with 5 bases lying between them. CDR3 length equals 13 residues. CDR3 nucleotide sequence: TGTGCCAGCAGCGTAGCACCACAAGAGACCCAGTACTTC. Encoded protein: CASSVAPQETQYF.

This clonotype was seen only once. The chain joins TRBV3-1 to TRBJ2-7; D gene uncertain. Germline lookup yields CDR1 LGHDT and CDR2 YNNKEL (reference sequence). The V and J ends lost 0 bases and 4 bases respectively, with 13 bases between them. CDR3 length: 15 residues. The CDR3 nucleotides read TGTGCCAGCAGCCAAGATGTAAGCTTGGGATACGAGCAGTACTTC. Its translation: CASSQDVSLGYEQYF.

This chain uses TRBV9 with TRBJ1-2, with a possible D match to TRBD1 (5 bases). V was pared by 0 bases and J by 2 bases, with 17 bases between. Germline loops: CDR1 SGDLS, CDR2 YYNGEE. The CDR3 runs 17 residues. The CDR3 is CASSVDVGLQGNYGYTF. The CDR3 nucleotides are TGTGCCAGCAGCGTAGATGTGGGGCTACAAGGAAACTATGGCTACACCTTC.

The gene calls are TRBV2 and TRBJ2-1, with 9 bases identical to TRBD2. This CDR3 is 15 amino acids long. Per the germline V gene, CDR1 is SNHLY and CDR2 is FYNNEI. V dropped 3 bases and J dropped 8; count of bases not matched to a gene: 8. The CDR3 here is CASSETSGALDEQFF. The CDR3 DNA is TGTGCCAGCAGTGAGACTAGCGGAGCCTTGGATGAGCAGTTCTTC.

This clonotype has just a few counts. The chain employs TRBV5-1 and TRBJ2-5; 9 nucleotides agree with TRBD1. The CDR3 spans 18 residues. Looked up from germline, CDR1 is SGHRS and CDR2 is YFSETQ. J gave up 1 base and V 1 base, and 11 bases lay outside the gene matches. CDR3 sequence (DNA): TGCGCCAGCAGCTTGTGGCCGGCGGGACAGGGTGGCCAAGAGACCCAGTACTTC. Translation gives CASSLWPAGQGGQETQYF.

The V and J genes are TRBV7-6 and TRBJ1-2, with 8 bases that match TRBD1. The CDR3 extends over 12 amino acids. Germline CDR1 reads SGHVS; CDR2 reads FNYEAQ. The V segment lost 11 bases and the J segment 4 bases; nucleotides outside the gene matches: 6. The CDR3 DNA follows: TGTGCCTTGGGGGACAGGAGCTATGGCTACACCTTC. Translated: CALGDRSYGYTF. The entire variable domain, with the rest obtained from reference TRBV7-6 and TRBJ1-2, is as follows: GAGVSQSPRYKVTKRGQDVALRCDPISGHVSLYWYRQALGQGPEFLTYFNYEAQQDKSGLPNDRFSAERPEGSISTLTIQRTEQRDSAMYRCALGDRSYGYTFGSGTRLTVV.

This clonotype was observed many times. A much larger clone differs from this one at a single base, so this may be a read error. This chain links TRBV20-1 with TRBJ2-7; TRBD2 is a possible D gene (5 bases). The germline V gene has CDR1 DFQATT and CDR2 SNEGSKA (reference sequence). Deletions cut 8 bases from V and 3 bases from J, with 20 bases between. The CDR3 totals 14 residues. In DNA form, the CDR3 reads TGCAGTATAAACGGACGCCCTGGAGGCTACGAGCAGTACTTC. This translates into CSINGRPGGYEQYF.

This sequence joins TRBV11-2 and TRBJ2-1, with D unresolved. CDR3 length equals 15 residues. Trimming cost V 4 bases and J 2 bases, with 12 bases left between them. The germline CDR1 and CDR2 sequences are SGHAT and FQNNGV. In nucleotides, the CDR3 is TGTGCCAGCAGCTCACCGAGCGCACCCTACAATGAGCAGTTCTTC. Its translation: CASSSPSAPYNEQFF.

This clonotype was recorded a few times. The chain carries TRBV27 and TRBJ2-6; D possibly corresponds to TRBD2 (5 bases). The V end was cut by 10 bases, the J end by 0 bases, with 19 bases between. Germline V gene data show CDR1 as MNHEY and CDR2 as SMNVEV (reference sequence). The CDR3 loop spans 17 amino acids. The CDR3: CATQRAGLDSGANVLTF. In nucleotides, the CDR3 is TGTGCCACTCAAAGGGCGGGCCTAGACTCTGGGGCCAACGTCCTGACTTTC.

This chain connects TRBV20-1 to TRBJ1-1, with D perhaps TRBD1 (6 bases). The germline gives CDR1 DFQATT, CDR2 SNEGSKA (reference sequence). CDR3 length: 15 amino acids. Between the trimmed V and J ends, which lost 1 base and 4 bases, there was a span of 16 bases. CDR3 sequence reads: CSARGARGWGTEAFF. The CDR3 region has the DNA TGCAGTGCTAGAGGGGCCAGGGGATGGGGCACTGAAGCTTTCTTT.

This chain uses TRBV7-8 with TRBJ1-5; 8 nucleotides agree with TRBD1. CDR3 length: 16 amino acids. The germline V gene has CDR1 SGHVS and CDR2 FQNEAQ. Trimming cost V 6 bases and J 7 bases; bases outside gene matches: 14. For the CDR3, the DNA is TGTGCCAGCAGTCAAACGCTACAGGGGGGGGGGCAGCCCCAGCATTTT. It specifies CASSQTLQGGGQPQHF.

The rearrangement links TRBV2 to TRBJ2-2; 11 nucleotides align to TRBD1. V shed 6 bases and J 7 bases; nucleotides not matched to a gene: 4. This CDR3 region has 14 residues. Germline V lookup: CDR1 SNHLY, CDR2 FYNNEI. The CDR3 loop reads CASRAGTGGGELFF. In nucleotides, the CDR3 is TGTGCCAGCAGAGCCGGGACAGGGGGCGGGGAGCTGTTTTTT.

The rearrangement joins TRBV28 to TRBJ2-7; 10 nucleotides match TRBD1. The tail of the sequence fits TRBJ2-5 better, so the J call may be wrong. The CDR3 has 14 residues. Germline-derived CDR1 and CDR2 are MDHEN and SYDVKM. CDR3 protein: CASRRQGAQETQYF. As DNA, the CDR3 is TGTGCCAGCAGACGACAGGGGGCGCAGGAGACCCAGTACTTC.

V and J are TRBV2 and TRBJ2-7, with D tentatively TRBD2 (6 bases). The DNA end is more similar to TRBJ2-5, so the J call may be wrong. Per the germline V gene, CDR1 is SNHLY and CDR2 is FYNNEI. The CDR3 covers 16 residues. DNA of the CDR3: TGTGCCAGCAGTGTACGGAGGGGCCGTCAACAAGAGACCCAGTACTTC. Translating gives CASSVRRGRQQETQYF.

The table lists this clonotype with a few counts. At one end, the junction sequence differs from germline, possibly due to a read error. The chain couples TRBV5-1 to TRBJ1-2, with a tentative D call TRBD1 (5 bases). Germline V gene sequence: CDR1 SGHRS, CDR2 YFSETQ. There are 12 residues in the CDR3. The CDR3 is CASQGANYGYTF. DNA for the CDR3: TGTGCCAGCCAGGGAGCTAACTATGGCTACACCTTC.

This clonotype has only a few counts. The chain is built from TRBV27 and TRBJ2-7, with a tentative D call TRBD1 (5 bases). The CDR3 sequence is 13 residues long. Trimming removed 2 bases from V and 6 bases from J, with 11 bases in between. Germline V CDR1 and CDR2: MNHEY, SMNVEV (reference sequence). CDR3 residues: CASSLTGASEQYF. CDR3 DNA sequence: TGTGCCAGCAGTTTAACAGGCGCCTCCGAGCAGTACTTC.

The rearrangement joins TRBV20-1 to TRBJ2-5; 13 bases map to TRBD2. Germline V gene data show CDR1 as DFQATT and CDR2 as SNEGSKA (reference sequence). There are 17 residues in the CDR3. V lost 0 bases to trimming and J lost 3 bases; unmatched junction nucleotides: 7. The CDR3 DNA follows: TGCAGTGCTAGAGATGGGGCCGGGACTAGCGGGGAAGAGACCCAGTACTTC. It encodes CSARDGAGTSGEETQYF.

This clonotype has just a few counts. The chain combines TRBV12-3 or TRBV12-4 with TRBJ1-5, with D maybe TRBD1 (6 bases). V lost 4 bases, J lost 0 bases, and 16 bases lay in between. CDR3 length: 17 amino acids. CDR3 DNA sequence: TGTGCCAGCAGTTCCGAGGACAGAGTCTATAGCAATCAGCCCCAGCATTTT. It yields the protein CASSSEDRVYSNQPQHF.

The J gene is TRBJ1-1, the V gene TRBV4-1; no reliable D call. The CDR3 totals 13 residues. The V and J ends lost 3 bases and 5 bases respectively, with 10 bases between them. CDR1 MGHRA and CDR2 YSYEKL come from the germline V gene. The DNA of the CDR3 is TGCGCCAGCAGCCATGAACCTGGGACTGAAGCTTTCTTT. As protein: CASSHEPGTEAFF.

Details on this clonotype: A junction boundary mismatches the germline segment, possibly from a read error. This sequence joins TRBV4-1 and TRBJ2-5; 7 bases agree with TRBD2. Near its end, the DNA agrees better with TRBJ2-7, so the J call may be wrong. The germline V gene has CDR1 MGHRA and CDR2 YSYEKL. The CDR3 is 15 amino acids. CDR3 sequence (DNA): TGCGCCGGCAGCCACATATCTAGCGGCCTCTACGAGCAGTACTTC. It encodes CAGSHISSGLYEQYF.